The 27 T cell receptor beta chains below all came from one sample that was sequenced in a study of control samples from healthy donors and cancer patients. Method: immunoSEQ multiplex PCR; TCRdb's copy keeps in-frame clones and lacks some. The table shows several thousand clones, with about 91% occurring only once. Sequences were obtained from PBMCs. The receptors originated from a man in his 60s with colorectal cancer.

This rearrangement joins TRBV2 to TRBJ2-5; the D is unclear. CDR1 is SNHLY, CDR2 FYNNEI, per germline. The V end was cut by 4 bases, the J end by 2 bases, with 8 bases between. CDR3 length equals 13 residues. The CDR3 region is CASSVGRQETQYF. Written as DNA, the CDR3 is TGTGCCAGCAGTGTCGGGCGGCAAGAGACCCAGTACTTC.

This rearrangement joins TRBV7-2 to TRBJ2-7, with no clear D. The CDR3 runs to 14 residues. CDR1 and CDR2 from the germline V gene are SGHTA and FQGNSA. V shed 1 base and J shed 3 bases, with 10 bases lying between them. CDR3 residues: CASSLEANNYEQYF. CDR3 DNA: TGTGCCAGCAGCTTAGAGGCTAACAACTACGAGCAGTACTTC.

The CDR3 protein is CASSKRGRVDYEQYF. The CDR3 bases are TGTGCCAGCAGCAAAAGGGGGCGAGTGGACTACGAGCAGTACTTC. This chain joins TRBV21-1 and TRBJ2-7; the table's D call of TRBD1 was not tested on the DNA. TRBV21-1 is tagged as a pseudogene. The CDR3 runs to 15 residues.

The chain links TRBV7-9 to TRBJ1-2; 8 bases align to TRBD1. The CDR3 runs to 14 residues. V was pared by 1 base and J by 7 bases, with 5 bases of the junction left unmatched. Germline lookup yields CDR1 SEHNR and CDR2 FQNEAQ (reference sequence). The CDR3, as DNA: TGTGCCAGCAGCTTAGGCCCAGGGGGCGCTGGCTACACCTTC. It specifies CASSLGPGGAGYTF.

The gene calls are TRBV11-2 and TRBJ2-7; 10 nucleotides agree with TRBD1. This CDR3 spans 16 amino acids. Looked up from germline, CDR1 is SGHAT and CDR2 is FQNNGV. V lost 5 bases, J lost 6 bases, and 13 bases stayed unmatched. CDR3 nucleotides: TGTGCCAGCAGCACCACCTGGGGGACAGGGGTACCCGAGCAGTACTTC. This codes for CASSTTWGTGVPEQYF.

This chain joins TRBV28 and TRBJ2-7; 7 nucleotides agree with TRBD1. The CDR3 consists of 15 residues. V shed 4 bases, J shed 7 bases, and the junction held 13 bases outside the gene matches. CDR1 is MDHEN and CDR2 is SYDVKM in the germline V gene. The CDR3 region has the DNA TGTGCCAGCAGTTCCCCTTATACGGGGACAGAGGAGCAGTACTTC. Translating gives CASSSPYTGTEEQYF.

The V and J genes are TRBV19 and TRBJ1-6; D is ambiguous. V was shortened by 7 bases and J by 7 bases, with 20 bases between the two germline ends. Per the germline V gene, CDR1 is LNHDA and CDR2 is SQIVND (reference sequence). The CDR3 totals 16 residues. CDR3 sequence: CASTKTPGMGNSPLHF. CDR3 DNA: TGTGCCAGTACCAAAACCCCAGGCATGGGAAATTCACCCCTCCACTTT.

The chain carries TRBV9 and TRBJ2-5; 7 nucleotides align to TRBD2. V lost 7 bases and J lost 2; bases outside the gene matches: 11. This CDR3 is 15 amino acids long. Germline CDR1 reads SGDLS; CDR2 reads YYNGEE. The CDR3 is CASSSGETLQETQYF. DNA for the CDR3: TGTGCCAGCTCTAGCGGAGAAACGTTACAAGAGACCCAGTACTTC. The whole variable domain, filled in from reference TRBV9 and TRBJ2-5, reads DSGVTQTPKHLITATGQRVTLRCSPRSGDLSVYWYQQSLDQGLQFLIQYYNGEERAKGNILERFSAQQFPDLHSELNLSSLELGDSALYFCASSSGETLQETQYFGPGTRLLVL.

This clone occurred once. This chain uses TRBV5-6 with TRBJ2-1, with 9 bases aligning to TRBD2. CDR1 and CDR2 (germline): SGHDT, YYEEEE. V lost 4 bases, J lost 7 bases, and 9 bases stayed unmatched. The CDR3 runs to 15 residues. CDR3 residues: CASSPPRGGGNEQFF. CDR3 DNA: TGTGCCAGCAGCCCACCCCGCGGGGGGGGGAATGAGCAGTTCTTC.

The chain combines TRBV4-2 with TRBJ1-1; 8 bases line up with TRBD1. Germline CDR1 and CDR2: LGHNA and YNFKEQ. Trimming removed 0 bases from V and 9 bases from J; junction bases left unmatched: 9. This CDR3 is 15 amino acids long. The CDR3 here is CASSQESGQARKAFF. The CDR3 DNA reads as TGTGCCAGCAGCCAAGAGTCGGGACAGGCACGCAAAGCTTTCTTT.

This rearrangement joins TRBV19 to TRBJ1-5, with D possibly being TRBD1 (6 bases). This CDR3 contains 12 residues. V was shortened by 6 bases and J by 5 bases, with 8 bases between the two germline ends. Looked up from germline, CDR1 is LNHDA and CDR2 is SQIVND (reference sequence). CDR3 in amino acids: CASRQGDQPQHF. The CDR3 region has the DNA TGTGCCAGTAGACAGGGCGATCAGCCCCAGCATTTT.

The chain carries TRBV5-5 and TRBJ1-1; a weak D match, TRBD1 (6 bases). The germline V gene has CDR1 SGHKS and CDR2 YYEKEE (reference sequence). This CDR3 spans 16 amino acids. V dropped 5 bases and J dropped 0 bases, with 17 bases sitting between them. CDR3 sequence (DNA): TGTGCCAGCAGATCGGGGGCGGGACGGGTGAACACTGAAGCTTTCTTT. It translates to CASRSGAGRVNTEAFF.

The chain recombines TRBV9 with TRBJ2-4; the match to TRBD1 covers 7 bases. Trimming took 1 base from V and 7 from J; bases not matched to a gene: 8. CDR3 length: 15 amino acids. Germline loops: CDR1 SGDLS, CDR2 YYNGEE. The CDR3 protein is CASSVTGTEVNIQYF. CDR3 nucleotides: TGTGCCAGCAGCGTAACGGGGACAGAAGTTAACATTCAGTACTTC.

The V and J genes are TRBV5-5 and TRBJ1-1; weak D call: TRBD1 (6 bases). The CDR3 is 14 residues long. V was pared by 0 bases and J by 1 base, with 7 bases between. Germline V gives CDR1 SGHKS, CDR2 YYEKEE (reference sequence). The CDR3 protein is CASSLGGQNTEAFF. The CDR3 coding sequence is TGTGCCAGCAGCTTGGGGGGGCAGAACACTGAAGCTTTCTTT. Complete variable domain (other parts from reference TRBV5-5 and TRBJ1-1): DAGVTQSPTHLIKTRGQQVTLRCSPISGHKSVSWYQQVLGQGPQFIFQYYEKEERGRGNFPDRFSARQFPNYSSELNVNALLLGDSALYLCASSLGGQNTEAFFGQGTRLTVV.

This chain uses TRBV19 with TRBJ2-5, with no clear D. V lost 4 bases, J lost 5 bases, and 11 bases lay in between. Germline CDR1 LNHDA, CDR2 SQIVND (reference sequence). The CDR3 length is 13 residues. CDR3 sequence reads: CASSTSNWETQYF. In nucleotides, the CDR3 is TGTGCCAGTAGTACCTCTAACTGGGAGACCCAGTACTTC. Full variable domain (rest looked up from reference TRBV19 and TRBJ2-5): DGGITQSPKYLFRKEGQNVTLSCEQNLNHDAMYWYRQDPGQGLRLIYYSQIVNDFQKGDIAEGYSVSREKKESFPLTVTSAQKNPTAFYLCASSTSNWETQYFGPGTRLLVL.

This clone is a singleton in its sample. The gene calls are TRBV5-3 and TRBJ1-1; D is uncertain. TRBV5-3 is an open reading frame whose function is uncertain. The CDR3 runs to 13 residues. V lost 4 bases, J lost 4 bases, and 11 bases lay in between. The CDR3 reads CARSITVCTEAFF. CDR3 coding DNA: TGTGCCAGAAGCATCACGGTGTGCACTGAAGCTTTCTTT.

This clone was seen just once. This chain joins TRBV4-2 and TRBJ2-3, with TRBD2 as a possible D gene (5 bases). V lost 4 bases, J lost 2 bases, and 10 bases lay in between. The CDR3 contains 14 residues. The germline gives CDR1 LGHNA, CDR2 YNFKEQ. The CDR3 here is CASSRAGYTDTQYF. CDR3 nucleotide sequence: TGTGCCAGCAGCCGGGCGGGTTACACAGATACGCAGTATTTT.

This chain connects TRBV28 to TRBJ1-5; D is uncertain. The CDR3 is 14 amino acids. Germline V gives CDR1 MDHEN, CDR2 SYDVKM. The V end was cut by 2 bases, the J end by 10 bases, with 15 bases between. CDR3 residues: CASSLVGPVLPQHF. DNA for the CDR3: TGTGCCAGCAGTTTAGTCGGACCCGTCTTACCCCAGCATTTT.

The chain has TRBV28 and TRBJ1-4; 9 positions agree with TRBD1. CDR3 length equals 22 residues. Germline values: CDR1 MDHEN, CDR2 SYDVKM. With V trimmed by 6 bases and J by 0 bases, 23 bases remained unmatched. The CDR3 sequence is CASSQPSTGGSDWSSTNEKLFF. CDR3 coding DNA: TGTGCCAGCAGCCAGCCCTCAACAGGGGGCTCGGATTGGAGTTCAACTAATGAAAAACTGTTTTTT.

The chain links TRBV6-4 to TRBJ2-3; D tentatively fits TRBD1 or TRBD2 (6 bases each). The germline V and J ends were trimmed by 3 bases and 3 bases, with 13 bases remaining between them. Germline loops: CDR1 MRHNA, CDR2 SNTAGT. The CDR3 has 15 amino acids. CDR3 sequence reads: CASSEEGGRTDTQYF. In DNA, the CDR3 is TGTGCCAGCAGTGAGGAGGGGGGCCGAACAGATACGCAGTATTTT.

The V call is TRBV28, the J call TRBJ2-1; either TRBD1 or TRBD2 may fit D (6 bases each). This CDR3 is 15 amino acids long. The germline V gene has CDR1 MDHEN and CDR2 SYDVKM. V was clipped by 8 bases and J by 1 base, with 15 bases between them. DNA of the CDR3: TGTGCCAGCCACAAGGGGGGACGGTCCTACAATGAGCAGTTCTTC. Amino acids: CASHKGGRSYNEQFF.

Only a few counts were recorded for this clone. The CDR3: CASSGRGAKNIQYF. The DNA of the CDR3 is TGTGCCAGCAGTGGTAGGGGGGCCAAAAACATTCAGTACTTC. J is TRBJ2-4 and V is TRBV2, with TRBD1 as a possible D gene (6 bases). Germline V lookup: CDR1 SNHLY, CDR2 FYNNEI. Trimming left V 4 bases short and J 1 base short, with 8 bases between. The CDR3 sequence is 14 residues long.

The V gene is TRBV30, the J gene TRBJ1-1, with D uncertain. Germline CDR1 GTSNPN, CDR2 SVGIG (reference sequence). The V gene lost 1 base and the J gene lost 1 base, with 16 bases spanning the gap. The CDR3 runs 16 residues. CDR3 sequence reads: CAWSGAGLFRNTEAFF. The CDR3 DNA reads as TGTGCCTGGAGTGGTGCTGGGCTTTTTAGGAACACTGAAGCTTTCTTT. The complete variable domain, with remaining parts taken from reference TRBV30 and TRBJ1-1, reads SQTIHQWPATLVQPVGSPLSLECTVEGTSNPNLYWYRQAAGRGLQLLFYSVGIGQISSEVPQNLSASRPQDRQFILSSKKLLLSDSGFYLCAWSGAGLFRNTEAFFGQGTRLTVV.

The chain uses TRBV28 and TRBJ1-2, with 7 nucleotides matching TRBD1. CDR3 length equals 14 residues. The junction had 2 bases not matched to a gene; V was cut back by 2 bases and J by 2 bases. CDR1 and CDR2 (germline): MDHEN, SYDVKM. CDR3 coding DNA: TGTGCCAGCAGTTTAGGGACAGTCAACTATGGCTACACCTTC. This codes for CASSLGTVNYGYTF.

This chain joins TRBV19 and TRBJ1-1; no firm D call. V was trimmed by 5 bases and J by 2 bases, leaving 15 bases between them. CDR3 length equals 15 residues. Germline V CDR1 and CDR2: LNHDA, SQIVND (reference sequence). CDR3 amino acids: CASSFSWEGNTEAFF. The CDR3 DNA reads as TGTGCCAGTAGTTTTTCTTGGGAGGGCAACACTGAAGCTTTCTTT.

V gene TRBV5-6 combines with J gene TRBJ2-3; D not resolved. The CDR3 length is 14 residues. Germline V CDR1 and CDR2: SGHDT, YYEEEE. The V and J ends lost 4 bases and 5 bases respectively, with 14 bases between them. The CDR3 here is CASSRPLLGDTQYF. The CDR3 DNA sequence: TGTGCCAGCAGCCGACCCCTCCTAGGAGATACGCAGTATTTT.

This chain uses TRBV3-1 (or the pseudogene TRBV3-2) with TRBJ2-7, with 10 bases aligning to TRBD1. The V gene's germline CDR1 is LGHDT and CDR2 YNNKEL (reference sequence). The CDR3 spans 16 residues. J lost 2 bases, V lost 4 bases, and 8 bases had no gene match. The CDR3 DNA reads as TGTGCCAGCAGCCCCTTTCCGGGACAGGGGACCTACGAGCAGTACTTC. Translation gives CASSPFPGQGTYEQYF.